A selection of T cell receptor beta chains follows, all from one sample in a study of cytomegalovirus exposure and HLA in healthy donors. Profiling relied on immunoSEQ multiplex PCR, and the TCRdb table lists in-frame clones only, not all of them. The repertoire holds fewer than 200,000 clones, about two thirds seen once, with approximately 2.5% in the top ten. The sequencing input was PBMCs. These receptors were obtained from a woman in her twenties or thirties in good health and CMV-seronegative. Each CDR3 is given with its conserved first and last residue. The D gene is left open where the match is weak. The listing skips clone size in some rows; elsewhere it reads once, few, many or a size class.

v_call	j_call	clone_size	d_call	cdr3_nt	cdr3_aa
TRBV19	TRBJ1-1	NA	TRBD1	TGTGCCAGTAAGACAGGGATGAACACTGAAGCTTTCTTT	CASKTGMNTEAFF
TRBV6-6	TRBJ2-7	few	TRBD2	TGTGCCAGCAGCTTAGCGGGGGGTCCCACCTACGAGCAGTACTTC	CASSLAGGPTYEQYF
TRBV19	TRBJ2-2	once	NA	TGTGCCAGTAGTACCGGAGTCACCGGGGAGCTGTTTTTT	CASSTGVTGELFF
TRBV29-1	TRBJ1-5	once	TRBD1	TGCAGCGTTGGACAGGGGGTCAATCAGCCCCAGCATTTT	CSVGQGVNQPQHF
TRBV4-1	TRBJ1-1	few	TRBD1	TGCGCCAGCAGCCAAGATCAAGTGAGGACAGGGCATCCCGAGAACACTGAAGCTTTCTTT	CASSQDQVRTGHPENTEAFF
TRBV7-2	TRBJ2-7	NA	NA	TGTGCCAGCAGCTCTAGGGGGGGGAACTACGAGCAGTACTTC	CASSSRGGNYEQYF
TRBV7-9	TRBJ1-2	few	NA	TGTGCCAGCAGCTTATCGGAATTACAGGGTGGGGATTACTATGGCTACACCTTC	CASSLSELQGGDYYGYTF
TRBV6-6	TRBJ1-4	NA	NA	TGTGCCAGCAGCCCAACCCCCAGGGACAAAGATGAAAAACTGTTTTTT	CASSPTPRDKDEKLFF
TRBV7-9	TRBJ2-5	once	NA	TGTGCCAGCAGCAGAGACGGCACTAGTTGGGAGACCCAGTACTTC	CASSRDGTSWETQYF
TRBV10-1	TRBJ2-2	NA	TRBD2	TGCGCCAGCAGTGAGCGTCTAGCGGGGGGGGACACCGGGGAGCTGTTTTTT	CASSERLAGGDTGELFF
TRBV6-4	TRBJ2-3	NA	TRBD2	TGTGCCAGCAGTGTACTAGCGGCCGGCACAGATACGCAGTATTTT	CASSVLAAGTDTQYF
TRBV4-1	TRBJ2-5	NA	TRBD1	TGCGCCAGCAGCCACCTTGACAGGGTACAGGAGACCCAGTACTTC	CASSHLDRVQETQYF
TRBV6-4	TRBJ2-3	many	NA	TGTGCCAGCAGTGACTCGGCCACAGGGGGGGGCACAGATACGCAGTATTTT	CASSDSATGGGTDTQYF
TRBV7-2	TRBJ1-5	NA	TRBD1	TGTGCCAGCAGCTTAGTACCGACAGGGAGTGTCGGTCAGCCCCAGCATTTT	CASSLVPTGSVGQPQHF
TRBV28	TRBJ1-5	NA	NA	TGTGCCAGCAGGGGCGACACTAGCAATCAGCCCCAGCATTTT	CASRGDTSNQPQHF
TRBV4-3	TRBJ2-3	NA	NA	TGCGCCAGCAGCCAAAGTCTTTTAGCCATCACAGATACGCAGTATTTT	CASSQSLLAITDTQYF
TRBV9	TRBJ1-6	NA	TRBD1	TGTGCCAGCAGCGGGGGACTGGACAGGCGTTATAATTCACCCCTCCACTTT	CASSGGLDRRYNSPLHF
TRBV12-2	TRBJ2-7	NA	NA	TGTGCAAGTCGCTTAGGGGCAGGGGACTCCTACGAGCAGTACTTC	CASRLGAGDSYEQYF
TRBV7-3	TRBJ2-1	NA	NA	TGTGCCAGCAGCTTCAGGGACAACAATGAGCAGTTCTTC	CASSFRDNNEQFF
TRBV7-2	TRBJ2-1	NA	NA	TGTGCCAGCAGCTTAGCGGGAGGACCCAGCTCCTACAATGAGCAGTTCTTC	CASSLAGGPSSYNEQFF
TRBV7-6	TRBJ2-7	NA	TRBD1	TGTGCCAGCAGCTTTGGGACAGGTCCAGCCTACGAGCAGTACTTC	CASSFGTGPAYEQYF
TRBV29-1	TRBJ2-5	NA	TRBD1	TGCAGCGTCCGGACAGGGGACTCCTGGGAGCAGTACTTC	CSVRTGDSWEQYF
TRBV27	TRBJ2-7	NA	NA	TGTGCCAGCAGTTACTATGGAAACGAGCAGTACTTC	CASSYYGNEQYF
TRBV7-8	TRBJ2-1	NA	TRBD2	TGTGCCAGCAGCTTAAGAAGCGGGAACGATGAGCAGTTCTTC	CASSLRSGNDEQFF
TRBV27	TRBJ2-1	once	TRBD1	TGTGCCAGCAGTTTATCCAGGACAGGGTCCTACAATGAGCAGTTCTTC	CASSLSRTGSYNEQFF
TRBV28	TRBJ2-6	NA	TRBD2	TGTGCCAGCAGGTTGGGGGGGTCTGGGGCCAACGTCCTGACTTTC	CASRLGGSGANVLTF
TRBV6-4	TRBJ1-6	NA	TRBD1	TGTGTGGACAGGGAGGCTGTGAACCATAATTCACCCCTCCACTTT	CVDREAVNHNSPLHF
TRBV28	TRBJ1-2	NA	NA	TGTGCCAGCAGTTTCGGGTTTAACTATGGCTACACCTTC	CASSFGFNYGYTF
TRBV10-3	TRBJ2-2	few	NA	TGTGCCATCAGACAGGGATCGAACACCGGGGAGCTGTTTTTT	CAIRQGSNTGELFF
TRBV18	TRBJ2-5	NA	NA	TGTGCCAGCTCACCCGGGGAAGAGACCCAGTACTTC	CASSPGEETQYF
TRBV2	TRBJ2-4	NA	TRBD1	TGTGCCGGACAGGGTTTAGCCAAAAACATTCAGTACTTC	CAGQGLAKNIQYF
TRBV29-1	TRBJ2-1	NA	NA	TGCAGCGTTGCGGGTGAGCAGTTCTTC	CSVAGEQFF
TRBV5-6	TRBJ2-7	NA	NA	TGTGCCAGCAGCTTGGGGGCACCGTCCTACGTGGAGTACTTC	CASSLGAPSYVEYF
TRBV5-6	TRBJ1-3	few	NA	TGTGCCAGCAGGAGGGACATAAGCTCTGGAAACACCATATATTTT	CASRRDISSGNTIYF
TRBV28	TRBJ1-2	NA	TRBD1	TGTGCCAGCAGGAGACAGGGATTCAACTATGGCTACACCTTC	CASRRQGFNYGYTF
TRBV6-1	TRBJ1-2	NA	NA	TGTGCCAGCGCCCCGGACACCTATGGCTACACCTTC	CASAPDTYGYTF
TRBV15	TRBJ1-1	NA	NA	TGTGCCACCAGCAGAGGGACATTCTTGAACACTGAAGCTTTCTTT	CATSRGTFLNTEAFF
TRBV5-1	TRBJ2-4	NA	NA	TGCGCCAGCAGCTTGGAGACTATTGGGAACATTCAGTACTTC	CASSLETIGNIQYF
TRBV27	TRBJ1-5	NA	NA	TGTGCCAGCAGGATCTCGTTGACGGGGGATCAGCCCCAGCATTTT	CASRISLTGDQPQHF
TRBV18	TRBJ1-2	NA	NA	TGTGCCAGCTCACCGAGCGGGACTAACTATGGCTACACCTTC	CASSPSGTNYGYTF
TRBV4-1	TRBJ2-1	once	NA	TGCGCCAGCAGCCTAGCCGGGTTAAGCTCCTACAATGAGCAGTTCTTC	CASSLAGLSSYNEQFF
TRBV7-9	TRBJ2-2	few	TRBD2	TGTGCCAGCAGGTGGACTAGCGGGAGGGTGCGGGGCACCGGGGAGCTGTTTTTT	CASRWTSGRVRGTGELFF
TRBV10-3	TRBJ1-3	NA	NA	TGTGCCTCCAGACAGGACTCTGGAAACACCATATATTTT	CASRQDSGNTIYF
TRBV29-1	TRBJ2-1	NA	NA	TGCAGCGCCGTCCTTTCACCGGAGAATGAGCAGTTCTTC	CSAVLSPENEQFF
TRBV2	TRBJ2-7	NA	TRBD1	TGTGCCAGCAAGACTCAGGGGGCTTACGAGCAGTACTTC	CASKTQGAYEQYF
TRBV30	TRBJ2-7	NA	NA	TGTGCCTGGAGTGTAAGCCCGTTCTCCTACGAGCAGTACTTC	CAWSVSPFSYEQYF
TRBV7-9	TRBJ2-2	few	NA	TGTGCCACCCCGGTCGGCACCGGGGAGCTGTTTTTT	CATPVGTGELFF
TRBV5-1	TRBJ2-7	NA	TRBD2	TGCGCCAGCAGCACGGGACTAGCGGGAGGCGAGCAGTACTTC	CASSTGLAGGEQYF
TRBV25-1	TRBJ2-3	NA	TRBD1	TGTGCCAGCAGTGACTCTACAGGGGTGCGCACAGATACGCAGTATTTT	CASSDSTGVRTDTQYF
TRBV28	TRBJ2-1	NA	TRBD2	TGTGCCAGCACCACGGGGGGTGAGCAGTTCTTC	CASTTGGEQFF
TRBV7-8	TRBJ1-2	NA	NA	TGTGCCAGCAGCTTTGACAGATATGGCTACACCTTC	CASSFDRYGYTF
TRBV7-9	TRBJ1-2	NA	NA	TGTGCCAGCAGCGAAGACAGGTACGGCTACACCTTC	CASSEDRYGYTF
TRBV7-6	TRBJ1-6	NA	NA	TGTGCCAGCAGCTTAGGCCCGAGGGGGAATTCACCCCTCCACTTT	CASSLGPRGNSPLHF
TRBV29-1	TRBJ1-2	NA	TRBD1	TGCAGCGTGCGACAGGGACAAGGGTGTGGCTACACCTTC	CSVRQGQGCGYTF
TRBV18	TRBJ1-4	NA	TRBD1	TGTGCCAGCTCGGGCCCGGGACAGGGTCAGCGTGAAAAACTGTTTTTT	CASSGPGQGQREKLFF
TRBV4-2	TRBJ2-7	NA	TRBD2	TGTGCCAGCAGCCTAGTCCCTAGCGGGAGGTCCAACTACGAGCAGTACTTC	CASSLVPSGRSNYEQYF